The T cell receptor beta chain described here comes from a study of shared clonotypes between healthy human individuals. The repertoire was sequenced with immunoSEQ multiplex PCR; TCRdb's copy has only in-frame clones and lacks some. The sample records 2 million to 2.5 million clones, 85% to 95% being singletons. The germline V gene encodes CDR1 SGDLS and CDR2 YYNGEE. The CDR3 extends over 16 amino acids. Trimming at V came to 0 bases and at J to 9 bases, leaving 12 bases not matched to a gene. The rearrangement joins TRBV9 to TRBJ2-1; 7 positions match TRBD1. This TCR derives from a man younger than 30 in good health. The sample taken for sequencing was naive CD4+ T cells sorted from blood. Subset: CD45RA+ positively selected. In DNA form, the CDR3 reads TGTGCCAGCAGCGTAGGATCAGGGGGACCTTGGGGTGAGCAGTTCTTC. Its translation: CASSVGSGGPWGEQFF. Full variable domain (rest looked up from reference TRBV9 and TRBJ2-1): DSGVTQTPKHLITATGQRVTLRCSPRSGDLSVYWYQQSLDQGLQFLIQYYNGEERAKGNILERFSAQQFPDLHSELNLSSLELGDSALYFCASSVGSGGPWGEQFFGPGTRLTVL.